This is a list of T cell receptor beta chains from one sample in a study of cytomegalovirus exposure and HLA in healthy donors. Using immunoSEQ multiplex PCR, the repertoire was profiled, and TCRdb retains in-frame clones only, with some absent. Of roughly 67,000 clones listed, approximately 81% are singletons. The sequenced sample was PBMCs. These receptors all come from a woman aged 30 to 39 in good health and CMV-seronegative. CDR3s include the opening cysteine and the closing phenylalanine or tryptophan. Each record gives: D gene, clone size, J gene, V gene, CDR3 DNA, CDR3 protein. A D gene is named only where the DNA matches it firmly. Where a row states a size, it is once, few, many or the class of an expanded clone; other rows omit it.

d_gene: TRBD2; abundance: -; j_gene: TRBJ2-3; v_gene: TRBV9; CDR3nt: TGTGCCAGCAGCGTACCAGGGGGGACTAGCGGTTCAGATACGCAGTATTTT; CDR3aa: CASSVPGGTSGSDTQYF
d_gene: -; abundance: -; j_gene: TRBJ2-7; v_gene: TRBV9; CDR3nt: TGTGCCAGCAGCGTAGGCAAAGGGGGCTACGAGCAGTACTTC; CDR3aa: CASSVGKGGYEQYF
d_gene: TRBD2; abundance: -; j_gene: TRBJ2-7; v_gene: TRBV7-9; CDR3nt: TGTTCCAGCAGCTTAGGTCTGGCGGGGGGATACTACGAGCAGTACTTC; CDR3aa: CSSSLGLAGGYYEQYF
d_gene: -; abundance: -; j_gene: TRBJ2-1; v_gene: TRBV28; CDR3nt: TGTGCCAGCAGGTTGCCGGGGGTCAACAATGAGCAGTTCTTC; CDR3aa: CASRLPGVNNEQFF
d_gene: -; abundance: -; j_gene: TRBJ2-7; v_gene: TRBV5-1; CDR3nt: TGCGCCAGCAGCTTGCTCTACAGGGACGAGCAGTACTTC; CDR3aa: CASSLLYRDEQYF
d_gene: -; abundance: -; j_gene: TRBJ2-7; v_gene: TRBV15; CDR3nt: TGTGCCACCAGCAGTACAGGGAAGCCGTCCTACGAGCAGTACTTC; CDR3aa: CATSSTGKPSYEQYF
d_gene: TRBD2; abundance: -; j_gene: TRBJ2-1; v_gene: TRBV7-2; CDR3nt: TGTGCCAGCAGCCCCGGACTAGCGGGCTACAATGAGCAGTTCTTC; CDR3aa: CASSPGLAGYNEQFF
d_gene: -; abundance: -; j_gene: TRBJ2-1; v_gene: TRBV2; CDR3nt: TGTGCCAGCAGGACCGGACAGACCTACAATGAGCAGTTCTTC; CDR3aa: CASRTGQTYNEQFF
d_gene: -; abundance: -; j_gene: TRBJ2-7; v_gene: TRBV9; CDR3nt: TGTGCCAGCAGCGTAGACCCCGGGTACTACGAGCAGTACTTC; CDR3aa: CASSVDPGYYEQYF
d_gene: -; abundance: -; j_gene: TRBJ2-7; v_gene: TRBV7-9; CDR3nt: TGTGCCAGCAGCTCCCTACAGTACGAGCAGTACTTC; CDR3aa: CASSSLQYEQYF
d_gene: -; abundance: few; j_gene: TRBJ2-2; v_gene: TRBV28; CDR3nt: TGTGCCAGCAGTCCTCCGGGGGAGCACACCGGGGAGCTGTTTTTT; CDR3aa: CASSPPGEHTGELFF
d_gene: -; abundance: -; j_gene: TRBJ2-7; v_gene: TRBV4-3; CDR3nt: TGCGCCAGCAGCCAAGTTCCAGGTGGCTTAAGGTACTTC; CDR3aa: CASSQVPGGLRYF
d_gene: -; abundance: -; j_gene: TRBJ2-7; v_gene: TRBV5-1; CDR3nt: TGCGCCAGCAGCCGCGGGACCGAAGTTTCCTACGAGCAGTACTTC; CDR3aa: CASSRGTEVSYEQYF
d_gene: TRBD1; abundance: -; j_gene: TRBJ2-6; v_gene: TRBV28; CDR3nt: TGTGCCAGCAGTTTATACGTCGTAGACAGGGGGCTGTATGGGGCCAACGTCCTGACTTTC; CDR3aa: CASSLYVVDRGLYGANVLTF
d_gene: TRBD1; abundance: -; j_gene: TRBJ2-7; v_gene: TRBV9; CDR3nt: TGTGCCAGCAGCGTAGAAGGAACAGGGGAATTCTACGAGCAGTACTTC; CDR3aa: CASSVEGTGEFYEQYF
d_gene: -; abundance: -; j_gene: TRBJ1-1; v_gene: TRBV28; CDR3nt: TGTGCCAGTCACCGGGGGAACACTGAAGCTTTCTTT; CDR3aa: CASHRGNTEAFF
d_gene: -; abundance: -; j_gene: TRBJ2-1; v_gene: TRBV5-4; CDR3nt: TGTGCCAGCAGTGACCTTCCGGGATCTCAGTTCTTC; CDR3aa: CASSDLPGSQFF
d_gene: -; abundance: -; j_gene: TRBJ1-6; v_gene: TRBV19; CDR3nt: TGTGCCAGTAGTATCGGCCCGGGTTTGAATTCACCCCTCCACTTT; CDR3aa: CASSIGPGLNSPLHF
d_gene: TRBD1; abundance: -; j_gene: TRBJ1-3; v_gene: TRBV11-2; CDR3nt: TGTGCCAGCAGCTTGGGGACAGGGCCTGGAAACACCATATATTTT; CDR3aa: CASSLGTGPGNTIYF
d_gene: -; abundance: -; j_gene: TRBJ1-5; v_gene: TRBV2; CDR3nt: TGTGCCAGCAGTCAATGGGGAGGGGCGGGCAATCAGCCCCAGCATTTT; CDR3aa: CASSQWGGAGNQPQHF
d_gene: -; abundance: -; j_gene: TRBJ1-2; v_gene: TRBV2; CDR3nt: TGTGCCAGCAGTTTAGATTATGGCTACACCTTC; CDR3aa: CASSLDYGYTF
d_gene: TRBD2; abundance: -; j_gene: TRBJ2-1; v_gene: TRBV19; CDR3nt: TGTGCCACCTCGTGGGTAGCGGGGGGCAATGAGCAGTTCTTC; CDR3aa: CATSWVAGGNEQFF
d_gene: -; abundance: -; j_gene: TRBJ2-7; v_gene: TRBV27; CDR3nt: TGTGCCAGCAGTTCGGAGGGGCCTTACGAGCAGTACTTC; CDR3aa: CASSSEGPYEQYF
d_gene: TRBD1; abundance: -; j_gene: TRBJ2-3; v_gene: TRBV6-5; CDR3nt: TGTGCCAGCAGTCGGACAGGGCGGCCGACAGATACGCAGTATTTT; CDR3aa: CASSRTGRPTDTQYF
d_gene: -; abundance: few; j_gene: TRBJ1-1; v_gene: TRBV19; CDR3nt: TGTGCCAGTAGTTTGACAGTGGGAAACACTGAAGCTTTCTTT; CDR3aa: CASSLTVGNTEAFF
d_gene: TRBD2; abundance: -; j_gene: TRBJ2-2; v_gene: TRBV28; CDR3nt: TGTGCCACCGAAGGACAGCGGGGGGGAGCCGGGGAGCTGTTTTTT; CDR3aa: CATEGQRGGAGELFF
d_gene: -; abundance: -; j_gene: TRBJ2-7; v_gene: TRBV5-4; CDR3nt: TGTGCCAGCAGCTTGAGTGGCTTGTACGAGCAGTACTTC; CDR3aa: CASSLSGLYEQYF
d_gene: -; abundance: -; j_gene: TRBJ1-4; v_gene: TRBV19; CDR3nt: TGTGCCAGTAGTATCCACGAGAACCGGGGTGAAAAACTGTTTTTT; CDR3aa: CASSIHENRGEKLFF